The 30 T cell receptor beta chains given below trace back to one sample, sequenced in a study of cytomegalovirus exposure and HLA in healthy donors. The PCR employed 60 Vbeta primers together with 13 Jbeta primers. Assay used: immunoSEQ multiplex PCR; TCRdb lists only in-frame clones, some missing. This sample has approximately 98,000 clones, with roughly 70% found just once. The specimen was PBMCs. Receptors were obtained from a male donor in good health and CMV-seronegative.

CDR3 residues: CASSGRAGTGELFF. CDR3 DNA sequence: TGTGCCAGTAGCGGGAGGGCCGGAACCGGGGAGCTGTTTTTT. The chain couples TRBV7-3 to TRBJ2-2; 11 positions agree with TRBD2. The V and J ends lost 9 bases and 5 bases, in that order; junction bases with no gene match: 5. This CDR3 is built from 14 residues. Germline CDR1 SGHTA, CDR2 FQGTGA.

This sequence joins TRBV6-1 and TRBJ1-2; tentative D call: TRBD1 (6 bases). This CDR3 has 12 amino acids. Germline V gene data show CDR1 as MNHNS and CDR2 as SASEGT. Trimming pared 3 bases from V and 6 bases from J, leaving 8 bases between. CDR3 nucleotides: TGTGCCAGCAGTGAGGGGGCCGATGGCTACACCTTC. Encoded protein: CASSEGADGYTF.

V usage is TRBV13 and J usage is TRBJ2-5; 7 bases map to TRBD2. V dropped 4 bases and J dropped 0; count of bases not matched to a gene: 11. CDR3 length equals 17 residues. Germline-derived CDR1 and CDR2 are PRHDT and FYEKMQ (reference sequence). As DNA, the CDR3 is TGTGCCAGCAGCTCCACGAGGGCCCTAGCGGACCAAGAGACCCAGTACTTC. Amino acids: CASSSTRALADQETQYF. The full variable domain, with the rest looked up from reference TRBV13 and TRBJ2-5, is AAGVIQSPRHLIKEKRETATLKCYPIPRHDTVYWYQQGPGQDPQFLISFYEKMQSDKGSIPDRFSAQQFSDYHSELNMSSLELGDSALYFCASSSTRALADQETQYFGPGTRLLVL.

The gene calls are TRBV29-1 and TRBJ2-7; 11 nucleotides align to TRBD2. The CDR3 sequence is 13 residues long. The V segment lost 7 bases and the J segment 2 bases; nucleotides outside the gene matches: 4. CDR1 and CDR2 from the germline V gene are SQVTM and ANQGSEA. The CDR3 DNA reads TGCAGCGCACGACTAGCGGGACCCTACGAGCAGTACTTC. It specifies CSARLAGPYEQYF.

This clone was counted between two and nine times. The chain has TRBV5-4 and TRBJ2-5, with 9 bases identical to TRBD2. Matching the DNA end better, TRBJ2-7 makes the J call doubtful. Per the germline V gene, CDR1 is SGHNT and CDR2 is YYREEE (reference sequence). The CDR3 loop spans 16 amino acids. The CDR3 DNA reads as TGTGCCAGCAGCCCGGACCCCCTAGCGGGAAAAATCGAGCAGTACTTC. As protein: CASSPDPLAGKIEQYF.

The CDR3 here is CASSLGGGRTDTQYF. Written as DNA, the CDR3 is TGCGCCAGCAGCTTGGGGGGCGGGAGAACAGATACGCAGTATTTT. The rearrangement uses TRBV5-1 and TRBJ2-3; 7 bases fit TRBD2. Trimming cost V 0 bases and J 3 bases; bases outside gene matches: 4. CDR1 is SGHRS, CDR2 YFSETQ, per germline. This CDR3 has 15 amino acids. Looking up the rest from reference TRBV5-1 and TRBJ2-3 gives the full variable domain: KAGVTQTPRYLIKTRGQQVTLSCSPISGHRSVSWYQQTPGQGLQFLFEYFSETQRNKGNFPGRFSGRQFSNSRSEMNVSTLELGDSALYLCASSLGGGRTDTQYFGPGTRLTVL.

The chain combines TRBV27 with TRBJ2-7; possible D gene TRBD2, 6 bases. Germline CDR1 and CDR2: MNHEY and SMNVEV (reference sequence). The CDR3 has 13 residues. Trimming pared 6 bases from V and 2 bases from J, leaving 11 bases between. The CDR3 coding sequence is TGTGCCAGCAGCGGGACTTCCACCTACGAGCAGTACTTC. Its protein is CASSGTSTYEQYF.

The chain uses TRBV5-4 and TRBJ2-1; 12 positions agree with TRBD2. Germline V gene data show CDR1 as SGHNT and CDR2 as YYREEE (reference sequence). This CDR3 is 15 amino acids long. The V gene end was trimmed by 4 bases and the J gene end by 4 bases; junction bases not matched to a gene: 3. CDR3 nucleotide sequence: TGTGCCAGCAGCCCGACTAGCGGGGGATACAATGAGCAGTTCTTC. Translating it yields CASSPTSGGYNEQFF.

The rearrangement uses TRBV25-1 and TRBJ2-5; D uncertain. The V gene lost 0 bases and the J gene lost 2 bases, with 7 bases spanning the gap. This CDR3 spans 14 amino acids. Looked up from germline, CDR1 is MGHDK and CDR2 is SYGVNS. The CDR3 is CASSEYEAQETQYF. The CDR3 bases are TGTGCCAGCAGTGAATACGAAGCTCAAGAGACCCAGTACTTC.

The rearrangement uses TRBV27 and TRBJ1-4; a weak D match, TRBD1 (6 bases). The CDR3 spans 16 residues. V lost 5 bases to trimming and J lost 4 bases, with 17 bases between them. Germline CDR1 reads MNHEY; CDR2 reads SMNVEV (reference sequence). The CDR3 nucleotides are TGTGCCAGCAGTCGTGCACGCCAGGGGTTTAATGAAAAACTGTTTTTT. As protein: CASSRARQGFNEKLFF.

Concerning this clone: Other DNA sequences from this sample encode an identical CDR3 as well. The chain uses TRBV5-1 and TRBJ2-3, with a weak D call TRBD2 (5 bases). Germline V gives CDR1 SGHRS, CDR2 YFSETQ. Trimming pared 4 bases from V and 3 bases from J, leaving 12 bases between. This CDR3 is built from 14 residues. The CDR3 DNA reads as TGCGCCAGCAGCCCCTCGGGGAGTACAGATACGCAGTATTTT. Protein product: CASSPSGSTDTQYF.

This clone has only one observation. The genes are TRBV5-5 and TRBJ2-7; no definite D call. The V gene's germline CDR1 is SGHKS and CDR2 YYEKEE (reference sequence). This CDR3 has 14 amino acids. V lost 4 bases, J lost 2 bases, and 13 bases lay in between. The CDR3 protein is CASSVQDGPYEQYF. DNA for the CDR3: TGTGCCAGCAGCGTCCAAGATGGGCCCTACGAGCAGTACTTC.

Comment on this clone: Compared with germline, one end of the junction differs, possibly owing to a read error. At the DNA level, this CDR3 is encoded by other sequences in the same sample as well. The chain carries TRBV6-1 and TRBJ1-1; perhaps TRBD1 as D (6 bases). This CDR3 spans 14 amino acids. Per the germline V gene, CDR1 is MNHNS and CDR2 is SASEGT. CDR3 protein: CASSVYEPPGEAFF. The CDR3 DNA is TGTGCCAGCAGTGTATACGAACCTCCAGGGGAAGCTTTCTTC.

The rearrangement joins TRBV19 to TRBJ1-5; 8 bases match TRBD1. Germline CDR1 LNHDA, CDR2 SQIVND (reference sequence). This CDR3 has 16 amino acids. V lost 3 bases to trimming and J lost 6 bases; unmatched junction nucleotides: 10. CDR3 loop: CASSILGQGASQPQHF. The CDR3 nucleotides are TGTGCCAGTAGTATCTTAGGCCAGGGGGCAAGTCAGCCCCAGCATTTT.

This clone has just one count. This chain connects TRBV2 to TRBJ2-7; D is perhaps TRBD2 (5 bases). Trimming took off 0 bases at V and 3 bases at J, with 9 bases between the two ends. The germline gives CDR1 SNHLY, CDR2 FYNNEI. The CDR3 sequence is 14 residues long. The CDR3 is CASSEARRNYEQYF. Written as DNA, the CDR3 is TGTGCCAGCAGTGAAGCCAGGAGGAACTACGAGCAGTACTTC. Looking up the rest from reference TRBV2 and TRBJ2-7 gives the full variable domain: EPEVTQTPSHQVTQMGQEVILRCVPISNHLYFYWYRQILGQKVEFLVSFYNNEISEKSEIFDDQFSVERPDGSNFTLKIRSTKLEDSAMYFCASSEARRNYEQYFGPGTRLTVT.

J is TRBJ2-7 and V is TRBV14; D ambiguous. Germline V lookup: CDR1 SGHDN, CDR2 FVKESK. Trimming pared 4 bases from V and 3 bases from J, leaving 13 bases between. This CDR3 is 14 amino acids long. The CDR3 sequence: CASSRAVTIYEQYF. The CDR3 nucleotides are TGTGCCAGCAGCCGGGCCGTAACCATCTACGAGCAGTACTTC.

This clone was seen only once. The V gene is TRBV27, the J gene TRBJ2-1; the match to TRBD1 covers 9 bases. CDR1 MNHEY and CDR2 SMNVEV come from the germline V gene (reference sequence). The CDR3 contains 16 residues. V lost 5 bases, J lost 1 base, and 6 bases stayed unmatched. The CDR3 sequence is CASSVHRGLSYNEQFF. CDR3 DNA sequence: TGTGCCAGCAGTGTACACAGGGGGCTGTCCTACAATGAGCAGTTCTTC.

The chain carries TRBV6-5 and TRBJ2-1; D perhaps matches TRBD2 (5 bases). This CDR3 is built from 16 residues. Trimming removed 1 base at V and 9 bases at J, with 19 bases between. Germline CDR1 reads MNHEY; CDR2 reads SVGAGI. This CDR3 reads CASSYFSGLPSGEQFF. CDR3 in DNA: TGTGCCAGCAGTTACTTCTCCGGACTCCCCTCGGGTGAGCAGTTCTTC.

This clone was found once. The genes are TRBV28 and TRBJ2-7; possibly TRBD2 for D (5 bases). This CDR3 region has 15 residues. Germline CDR1 and CDR2: MDHEN and SYDVKM. V was trimmed by 3 bases and J by 1 base, leaving 13 bases between them. Here the CDR3 DNA reads TGTGCCAGCAGTTTGGTGGATCGGGGTTCCTACGAGCAGTACTTC. Its translation: CASSLVDRGSYEQYF.

V is TRBV27 and J is TRBJ1-1, with TRBD1 matching over 10 bases. Germline lookup yields CDR1 MNHEY and CDR2 SMNVEV (reference sequence). This CDR3 has 17 amino acids. The trim removed 5 bases at V and 5 bases at J, leaving 14 bases unmatched. CDR3 sequence reads: CASSPRDRGYRGTEAFF. The CDR3, as DNA: TGTGCCAGCAGTCCCCGGGACAGGGGCTATCGGGGTACTGAAGCTTTCTTT.

V is TRBV5-6 and J is TRBJ2-3, with TRBD2 identical over 11 bases. The CDR3 covers 15 residues. Germline values: CDR1 SGHDT, CDR2 YYEEEE. Unmatched junction bases numbered 2, after V lost 1 base and J lost 4 bases. The CDR3 coding sequence is TGTGCCAGCAGCTTGCTAGCGGGAGGCGCAGATACGCAGTATTTT. Protein product: CASSLLAGGADTQYF.

This clone has just a few counts. For the CDR3, the DNA is TGTGCCAGCAGCCGTAGCGCCCTCGGACGCGAGCAGTACTTC. As protein: CASSRSALGREQYF. J is TRBJ2-7 and V is TRBV5-6; tentatively, D is TRBD2 (5 bases). Germline values: CDR1 SGHDT, CDR2 YYEEEE. There are 14 residues in the CDR3. The V end was cut by 4 bases, the J end by 6 bases, with 17 bases between.

This clone has a single count. The chain is built from TRBV27 and TRBJ2-1; TRBD2 aligns across 8 bases. V lost 6 bases to trimming and J lost 4 bases; unmatched junction nucleotides: 8. In germline, CDR1 is MNHEY, CDR2 SMNVEV (reference sequence). The CDR3 runs 15 residues. As DNA, the CDR3 is TGTGCCAGCAGGTCCGGGACTAGTTGGTACAATGAGCAGTTCTTC. Protein sequence: CASRSGTSWYNEQFF.

This clone appeared a few times. The V call is TRBV11-2, the J call TRBJ2-1; 9 nucleotides agree with TRBD1. Germline V gene sequence: CDR1 SGHAT, CDR2 FQNNGV. Losses at the gene ends were 3 bases for V and 6 bases for J; bases not matched to a gene: 0. CDR3 length: 13 residues. The CDR3 loop reads CASSLTGGNEQFF. DNA for the CDR3: TGTGCCAGCAGCTTGACAGGGGGCAATGAGCAGTTCTTC.

The rearrangement links TRBV7-9 to TRBJ2-5; D perhaps matches TRBD2 (5 bases). The CDR3 is 14 amino acids. V lost 4 bases and J 5 bases, leaving 14 bases between the germline ends. CDR1 SEHNR and CDR2 FQNEAQ come from the germline V gene (reference sequence). CDR3 sequence: CASSSLRPGETQYF. In DNA form, the CDR3 reads TGTGCCAGCAGCTCGTTAAGGCCGGGGGAGACCCAGTACTTC. Using reference TRBV7-9 and TRBJ2-5 for the parts outside the CDR3, the full variable domain is DTGVSQNPRHKITKRGQNVTFRCDPISEHNRLYWYRQTLGQGPEFLTYFQNEAQLEKSRLLSDRFSAERPKGSFSTLEIQRTEQGDSAMYLCASSSLRPGETQYFGPGTRLLVL.

The chain links TRBV5-1 to TRBJ2-1; 8 nucleotides align to TRBD1. Germline assignment: CDR1 SGHRS and CDR2 YFSETQ. The CDR3 is 14 amino acids. Losses at the gene ends were 4 bases for V and 8 bases for J; bases not matched to a gene: 8. The CDR3 sequence is CASSPSGQGDEQFF. For the CDR3, the DNA is TGCGCCAGCAGCCCTTCCGGACAGGGCGATGAGCAGTTCTTC.

V gene TRBV2 combines with J gene TRBJ2-6; 9 bases line up with TRBD1. CDR3 size: 18 residues. J lost 6 bases, V lost 3 bases, and 12 bases had no gene match. Germline V CDR1 and CDR2: SNHLY, FYNNEI. CDR3 amino acids: CASSEDRTGGSTANVLTF. CDR3 bases: TGTGCCAGCAGTGAGGACCGTACAGGGGGCTCAACGGCCAACGTCCTGACTTTC.

The chain couples TRBV11-3 to TRBJ1-2; no clear D gene. There are 14 residues in the CDR3. Germline loops: CDR1 SGHNT, CDR2 YENEEA. With 4 bases removed from V and 4 bases from J, the gap between germline ends came to 13 bases. The CDR3 sequence: CASSYARTFYGYTF. CDR3 sequence (DNA): TGTGCCAGCAGCTACGCCAGGACTTTCTATGGCTACACCTTC. Supplemented by reference TRBV11-3 and TRBJ1-2, the full variable domain reads EAGVVQSPRYKIIEKKQPVAFWCNPISGHNTLYWYLQNLGQGPELLIRYENEEAVDDSQLPKDRFSAERLKGVDSTLKIQPAELGDSAVYLCASSYARTFYGYTFGSGTRLTVV.

The chain employs TRBV5-1 and TRBJ2-3, with 9 bases matching TRBD1. The CDR3 runs 15 residues. Trimming removed 7 bases from V and 3 bases from J; junction bases left unmatched: 9. Germline loops: CDR1 SGHRS, CDR2 YFSETQ. CDR3 DNA sequence: TGCGCCAGCTCTCCCGGGACAGGGAGGACAGATACGCAGTATTTT. It yields the protein CASSPGTGRTDTQYF.

The chain has TRBV11-1 and TRBJ2-2, with D tentatively TRBD2 (6 bases). The CDR3 sequence is 16 residues long. The V end was cut by 4 bases, the J end by 3 bases, with 15 bases between. Germline V gives CDR1 SGHAT, CDR2 FQDESV (reference sequence). The CDR3 protein is CASSSLGDLYTGELFF. CDR3 in DNA: TGTGCCAGCAGCTCGCTAGGGGACTTATACACCGGGGAGCTGTTTTTT.